There are a few counts of the clone carrying this TCR beta chain. The antigen is unknown. The V gene's germline CDR1 is SGHTA and CDR2 FQGNSA. Unmatched junction bases numbered 6, after V lost 5 bases and J lost 5 bases. This CDR3 is built from 14 residues. TCR beta libraries were prepared from cDNA with unique molecular identifiers. TCRdb re-called the PCR reads through MiXCR, storing one row per CDR3 protein. The repertoire holds 450,000 to 650,000 distinct CDR3 sequences, with 40% to 50% as singletons. The data stem from a study of post-analysis software for immune sequencing data. Findings and caveats of the study: Batch-mates among the samples co-clustered strongly by F measure. There were five or six TRBV segments more frequent in patients than controls, and TRBV5-6, TRBV5-1 and TRBV20-1 were among them.

The sample consisted of blood. The chain links TRBV7-2 to TRBJ2-7, with 10 bases that match TRBD1. This TCR was sampled from a girl aged 10 to 17 with multiple sclerosis. CDR3 sequence: CASSARTGGNEQYF. The CDR3 DNA reads TGTGCCAGCAGCGCGAGGACAGGGGGAAACGAGCAGTACTTC.